This record covers a single T cell receptor beta chain. The Seattle patients, enrolled during active infection, were followed longitudinally. The data stem from a study of blood T cell repertoires in COVID-19. About the study: Both acute and convalescent COVID-19 samples were obtained from the United States, Italy and Spain. The cDNA or gDNA used as material had been derived from T cells, B-cell-depleted T cells, or PBMCs.

Per the original methods: Quantification of nucleated cells was approximated via reference gene primer amplification. TCRdb's table, derived via immunoSEQ multiplex PCR, lists solely in-frame clones and lacks some. That table furnishes V, J and clone size, whereas the DNA furnished D and trimming. The sample has around 300,000 clones, about nine tenths seen once; the top ten hold 2.5% to 3%. Specimen: peripheral blood. The sequence was obtained from a young woman with COVID-19, enrolled during active disease.

CDR3 nucleotide sequence: TGCGCCAGCAGCTACGCTAGCGGGAGGGATGAGCAGTTCTTC. It is translated as CASSYASGRDEQFF. The chain couples TRBV5-1 to TRBJ2-1, with 12 nucleotides matching TRBD2. V was pared by 3 bases and J by 8 bases, with 3 bases of the junction left unmatched. Germline V gene data show CDR1 as SGHRS and CDR2 as YFSETQ. This CDR3 spans 14 amino acids.